This T cell receptor beta chain was captured in a study of OX40 agonist ivuxolimab in advanced cancers. Study information: Dose-escalation cases comprised hepatocellular carcinoma, melanoma, renal cell or head and neck cancer.

Data came from immunoSEQ multiplex PCR; TCRdb stores just in-frame clones and leaves some out. Of about 78,000 clones detected, about 90% appear once; the ten largest clones hold 2.8%. The V and J ends lost 5 bases and 3 bases respectively, with 7 bases between them. Germline-derived CDR1 and CDR2 are SGHTA and FQGNSA. The CDR3 has 13 amino acids. On this clone itself: Its antigen is not identified.

Cycle 7 day 1, cycle 4 day 1, and baseline were the timepoints at which blood was sampled. Study-wide points: Expanded peripheral T-cell antigen specificity went undetermined. CD8+ T cells averaged more expanded clones than CD4+.

This clonotype originated in an adult with an advanced solid tumor such as melanoma, head and neck, liver or kidney cancer. The V call is TRBV7-2, the J call TRBJ2-2; D not resolved. The sequences come from CD4+ or CD8+ T cells sorted from blood, collected in a trial of the OX40 agonist ivuxolimab. In DNA, the CDR3 is TGTGCCAGCAGCCCCACCTACACCGGGGAGCTGTTTTTT. Its translation is CASSPTYTGELFF. Together with reference TRBV7-2 and TRBJ2-2, the CDR3 gives the full variable domain: GAGVSQSPSNKVTEKGKDVELRCDPISGHTALYWYRQSLGQGLEFLIYFQGNSAPDKSGLPSDRFSAERTGGSVSTLTIQRTQQEDSAVYLCASSPTYTGELFFGEGSRLTVL.